This T cell receptor (beta chain) is from a study of blood T cell repertoires in COVID-19. About the study: Spain, Italy and the United States supplied samples that represented acute and convalescent COVID-19. Nucleic acid was either cDNA or gDNA, and it came from T cells, B-cell-depleted T cells, or PBMCs.

The CDR3 extends over 13 amino acids. Per germline, CDR1 SGDLS and CDR2 YYNGEE. V was cut by 0 bases and J by 6 bases, with 9 bases left in between. TCRdb keeps only in-frame clones here, not all; method: immunoSEQ multiplex PCR. Among roughly 150,000 clones listed, roughly 80% were seen once. Participants were aged about 18 to 90 years from 20 to 30 US areas. Clinical history reported by participants formed the basis on which cohorts were assigned. As for this clone: Other nucleotide sequences from this sample produce the same CDR3.

Sequencing was carried out using PBMCs or T cells enriched from blood (not recorded which). J is TRBJ1-1 and V is TRBV9, with D perhaps TRBD1 (6 bases). This sequence originates from a woman in her 40s with acute COVID-19. The CDR3 coding sequence is TGTGCCAGCAGCGTAGTAGCAGGGGCTGAAGCTTTCTTT. It codes for CASSVVAGAEAFF.